This TCR beta chain was found in a study of metastatic and nonmetastatic thyroid tumors. At the level of the study: Across peripheral blood and tumor or nodule tissue samples taken from malignant and benign thyroid patients, the repertoires were compared with one another. Study-level points and caveats: It was reportedly found that TCR beta diversity was significantly higher in malignant thyroid tumors than in benign nodules, a difference seen in both blood and tumor samples.

The CDR3 sequence is 13 residues long. V gave up 9 bases and J gave up 9 bases; unmatched junction bases: 6. Germline lookup yields CDR1 SGHTA and CDR2 FQGNSA. Original data processing: In papillary thyroid cancer, a distant-metastasis classifier was built using CDR3 differences across clinicopathological groups. With MiXCR, TCRdb called clones anew from the PCR reads. What appears here as the V and J calls and clone size reflects TCRdb's work, not the paper's. In the table there are 35,000 to 45,000 clones, about a fifth of which are singletons. Thyroid surgery was performed in patients who had received no treatment beforehand. Comments on this clone: Its specificity is unknown.

This TCR was recovered from a female donor with papillary thyroid cancer or a benign thyroid nodule (not recorded which). Some clones in this sample may be carry-over from other donors' samples. Sequenced material: blood. This chain links TRBV7-2 with TRBJ2-1; 12 bases line up with TRBD2. CDR3 sequence reads: CASMLAGGGEQFF. CDR3 nucleotide sequence: TGTGCCAGTATGCTAGCGGGAGGGGGTGAGCAGTTCTTC.